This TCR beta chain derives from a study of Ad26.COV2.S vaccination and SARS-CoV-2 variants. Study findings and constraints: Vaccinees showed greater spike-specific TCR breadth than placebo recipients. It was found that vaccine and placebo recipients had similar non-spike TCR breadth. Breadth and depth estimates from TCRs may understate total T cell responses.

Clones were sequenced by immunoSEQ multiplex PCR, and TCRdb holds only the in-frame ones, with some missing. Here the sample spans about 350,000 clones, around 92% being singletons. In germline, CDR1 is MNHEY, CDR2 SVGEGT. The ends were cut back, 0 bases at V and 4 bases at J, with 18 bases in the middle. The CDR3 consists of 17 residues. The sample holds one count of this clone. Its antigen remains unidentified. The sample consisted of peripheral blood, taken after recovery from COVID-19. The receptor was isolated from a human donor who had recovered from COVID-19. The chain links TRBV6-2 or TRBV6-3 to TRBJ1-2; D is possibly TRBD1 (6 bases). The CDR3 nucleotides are TGTGCCAGCAGTTACTCGTATTGGACAGCTCTAAGCTATGGCTACACCTTC. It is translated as CASSYSYWTALSYGYTF.